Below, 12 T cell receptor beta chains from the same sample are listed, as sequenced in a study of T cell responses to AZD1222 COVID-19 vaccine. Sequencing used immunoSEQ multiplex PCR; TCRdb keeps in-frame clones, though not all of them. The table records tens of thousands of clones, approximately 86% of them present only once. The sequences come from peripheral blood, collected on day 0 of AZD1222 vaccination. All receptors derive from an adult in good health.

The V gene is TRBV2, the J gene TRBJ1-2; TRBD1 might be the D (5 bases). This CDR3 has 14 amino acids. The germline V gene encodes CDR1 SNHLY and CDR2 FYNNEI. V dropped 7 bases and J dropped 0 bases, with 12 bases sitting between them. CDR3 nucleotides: TGTGCCAGCATCTTAGGGGACGCTAACTATGGCTACACCTTC. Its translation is CASILGDANYGYTF.

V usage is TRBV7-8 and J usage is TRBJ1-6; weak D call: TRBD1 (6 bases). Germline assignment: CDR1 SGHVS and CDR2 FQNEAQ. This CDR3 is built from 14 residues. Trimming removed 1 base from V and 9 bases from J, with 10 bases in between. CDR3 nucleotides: TGTGCCAGCAGCTTAGGCAGGGGAAGTTCACCCCTCCACTTT. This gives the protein CASSLGRGSSPLHF.

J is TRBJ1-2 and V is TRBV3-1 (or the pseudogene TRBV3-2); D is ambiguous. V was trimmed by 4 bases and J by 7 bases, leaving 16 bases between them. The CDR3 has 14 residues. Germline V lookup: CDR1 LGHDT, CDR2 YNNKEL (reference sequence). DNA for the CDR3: TGTGCCAGCAGCCCGGACTCGGGTAAACGTGGCTACACCTTC. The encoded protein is CASSPDSGKRGYTF.

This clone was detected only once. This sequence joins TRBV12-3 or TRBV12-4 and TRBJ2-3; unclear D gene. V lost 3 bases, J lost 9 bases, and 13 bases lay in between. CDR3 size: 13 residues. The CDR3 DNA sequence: TGTGCCAGCAGTTTCCCCGGGCGTGAAACGCAGTATTTT. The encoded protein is CASSFPGRETQYF.

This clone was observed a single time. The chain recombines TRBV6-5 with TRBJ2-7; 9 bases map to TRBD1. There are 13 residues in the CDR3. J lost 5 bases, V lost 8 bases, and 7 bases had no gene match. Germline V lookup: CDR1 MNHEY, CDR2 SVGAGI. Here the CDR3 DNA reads TGTGCCAGCGGAAGGGGGACAGGGAACGAGCAGTACTTC. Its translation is CASGRGTGNEQYF.

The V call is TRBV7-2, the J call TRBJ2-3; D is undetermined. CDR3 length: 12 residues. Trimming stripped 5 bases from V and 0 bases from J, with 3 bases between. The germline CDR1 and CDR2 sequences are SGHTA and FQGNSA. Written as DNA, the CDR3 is TGTGCCAGCAGCCCTAGCACAGATACGCAGTATTTT. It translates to CASSPSTDTQYF.

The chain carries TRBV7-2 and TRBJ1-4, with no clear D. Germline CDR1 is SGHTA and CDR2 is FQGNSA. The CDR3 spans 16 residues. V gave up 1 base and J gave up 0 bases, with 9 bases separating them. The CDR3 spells CASSLGGGATNEKLFF. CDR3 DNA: TGTGCCAGCAGCTTAGGCGGCGGTGCAACTAATGAAAAACTGTTTTTT.

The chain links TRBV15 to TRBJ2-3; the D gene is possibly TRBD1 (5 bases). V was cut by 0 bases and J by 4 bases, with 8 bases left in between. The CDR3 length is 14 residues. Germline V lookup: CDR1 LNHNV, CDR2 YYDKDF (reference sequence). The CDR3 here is CATSRDIGADTQYF. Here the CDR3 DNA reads TGTGCCACCAGCAGAGATATAGGGGCAGATACGCAGTATTTT.

The CDR3 loop is CASSPRGTQTGELFF. CDR3 DNA sequence: TGTGCCAGCAGCCCCAGGGGGACTCAAACCGGGGAGCTGTTTTTT. J is TRBJ2-2 and V is TRBV11-2; D is perhaps TRBD1 (7 bases). With 5 bases removed from V and 5 bases from J, the gap between germline ends came to 15 bases. There are 15 residues in the CDR3. Germline V gene data show CDR1 as SGHAT and CDR2 as FQNNGV. Supplemented by reference TRBV11-2 and TRBJ2-2, the full variable domain reads EAGVAQSPRYKIIEKRQSVAFWCNPISGHATLYWYQQILGQGPKLLIQFQNNGVVDDSQLPKDRFSAERLKGVDSTLKIQPAKLEDSAVYLCASSPRGTQTGELFFGEGSRLTVL.

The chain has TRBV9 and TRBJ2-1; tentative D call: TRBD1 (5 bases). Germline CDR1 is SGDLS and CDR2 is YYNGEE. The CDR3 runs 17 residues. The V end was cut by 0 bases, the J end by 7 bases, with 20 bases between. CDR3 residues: CASSVATDSHGQNEQFF. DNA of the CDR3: TGTGCCAGCAGCGTAGCTACCGACAGCCACGGCCAGAATGAGCAGTTCTTC. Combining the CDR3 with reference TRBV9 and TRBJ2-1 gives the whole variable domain DSGVTQTPKHLITATGQRVTLRCSPRSGDLSVYWYQQSLDQGLQFLIQYYNGEERAKGNILERFSAQQFPDLHSELNLSSLELGDSALYFCASSVATDSHGQNEQFFGPGTRLTVL.

In DNA, the CDR3 is TGCGCCAGCAGCTTGGTCAGGGACAGCAACGAGCAGTACTTC. Its translation: CASSLVRDSNEQYF. The V and J genes are TRBV5-1 and TRBJ2-7; 7 bases match TRBD1. This CDR3 spans 14 amino acids. The ends lost 0 bases at V and 5 bases at J; junction bases unmatched: 5. Germline CDR1 SGHRS, CDR2 YFSETQ.

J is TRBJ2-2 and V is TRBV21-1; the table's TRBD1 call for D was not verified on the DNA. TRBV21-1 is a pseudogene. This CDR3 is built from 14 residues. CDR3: CASSYLTGTGELFF. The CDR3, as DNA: TGTGCCAGCAGCTACTTGACAGGAACCGGGGAGCTGTTTTTT.